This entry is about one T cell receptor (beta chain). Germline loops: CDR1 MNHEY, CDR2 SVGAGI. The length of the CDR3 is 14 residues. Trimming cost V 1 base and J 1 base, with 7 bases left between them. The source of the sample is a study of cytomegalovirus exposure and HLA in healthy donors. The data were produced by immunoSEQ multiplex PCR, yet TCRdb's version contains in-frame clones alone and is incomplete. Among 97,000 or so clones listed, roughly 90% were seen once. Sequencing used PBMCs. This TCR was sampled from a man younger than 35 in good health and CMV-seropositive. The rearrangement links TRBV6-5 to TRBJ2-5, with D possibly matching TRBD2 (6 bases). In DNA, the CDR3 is TGTGCCAGCAGTTACTGGGGGGTCCAAGAGACCCAGTACTTC. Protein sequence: CASSYWGVQETQYF.